The 21 T cell receptor beta chains reported below all come from one sample, sequenced in a study of cytotoxic CD8 clonotypes in ibrutinib-treated CLL. TCRdb's copy holds only in-frame clones and misses some; the assay was immunoSEQ multiplex PCR. The sample carries 150,000 to 250,000 clones, about 72% recorded once. Sequencing was performed on PBMCs, taken after 24 months of ibrutinib treatment. The receptor source for this set is a human donor with chronic lymphocytic leukemia.

This clone was seen a handful of times. The genes are TRBV28 and TRBJ2-7; TRBD2 agrees at 7 bases. V was clipped by 4 bases and J by 3 bases; unmatched bases: 12. Per germline, CDR1 MDHEN and CDR2 SYDVKM. This CDR3 has 16 residues. The DNA of the CDR3 is TGTGCCAGCAGTTCTCCGGCTAGCGGCCTAAACTACGAGCAGTACTTC. This encodes CASSSPASGLNYEQYF. The whole variable domain, remainder taken from reference TRBV28 and TRBJ2-7, is DVKVTQSSRYLVKRTGEKVFLECVQDMDHENMFWYRQDPGLGLRLIYFSYDVKMKEKGDIPEGYSVSREKKERFSLILESASTNQTSMYLCASSSPASGLNYEQYFGPGTRLTVT.

There are a few counts of this clone. The gene calls are TRBV18 and TRBJ2-1; possible D gene TRBD1, 6 bases. V lost 3 bases to trimming and J lost 5 bases, with 8 bases between them. Germline V gene data show CDR1 as KGHSH and CDR2 as LQKENI. This CDR3 is 13 amino acids long. In DNA, the CDR3 is TGTGCCAGCTCACCCGGACAGAACAATGAGCAGTTCTTC. Its protein is CASSPGQNNEQFF.

This chain joins TRBV7-8 and TRBJ2-1; D remains unclear. Germline-derived CDR1 and CDR2 are SGHVS and FQNEAQ. The V gene lost 1 base and the J gene lost 4 bases, with 11 bases spanning the gap. The CDR3 runs to 15 residues. In DNA, the CDR3 is TGTGCCAGCAGCTTAGTGGGCGGAGCATACAATGAGCAGTTCTTC. Protein product: CASSLVGGAYNEQFF.

As for this clone: Other DNA sequences within the sample encode an identical CDR3. J is TRBJ2-7 and V is TRBV7-2, with D unresolved. CDR3 length: 13 amino acids. Germline V lookup: CDR1 SGHTA, CDR2 FQGNSA. V gave up 5 bases and J gave up 3 bases, with 11 bases separating them. The CDR3 region is CASSPDRSYEQYF. In nucleotides, the CDR3 is TGTGCCAGCAGCCCTGACCGAAGCTACGAGCAGTACTTC.

A word on this clone: The identical CDR3 is also encoded by other nucleotide sequences in the sample. The chain combines TRBV2 with TRBJ2-7; D ambiguous. The CDR3 totals 14 residues. V shed 6 bases and J shed 0 bases, with 12 bases lying between them. Per the germline V gene, CDR1 is SNHLY and CDR2 is FYNNEI. The CDR3: CASRLLQHSYEQYF. CDR3 coding DNA: TGTGCCAGCAGACTTCTACAACACTCCTACGAGCAGTACTTC.

This clone was counted only a few times. This rearrangement joins TRBV7-2 to TRBJ2-7, with D uncertain. With 1 base removed from V and 4 bases from J, the gap between germline ends came to 14 bases. In germline, CDR1 is SGHTA, CDR2 FQGNSA. CDR3 size: 15 residues. In DNA, the CDR3 is TGTGCCAGCAGCTTAGTTGACGGAGAACGGTACGAGCAGTACTTC. Its translation: CASSLVDGERYEQYF.

The rearrangement uses TRBV4-3 and TRBJ2-1; TRBD1 matches 9 bases. CDR1 and CDR2 (germline): LGHNA, YSLEER. V was clipped by 0 bases and J by 9 bases; unmatched bases: 6. CDR3 length: 15 residues. The CDR3 DNA sequence: TGCGCCAGCAGCCAAGACTGGGACAGGGAGAGTGAGCAGTTCTTC. This sequence encodes CASSQDWDRESEQFF.

This clone was detected only a few times. This chain connects TRBV18 to TRBJ1-5; D may be TRBD1 (6 bases). Germline V gene sequence: CDR1 KGHSH, CDR2 LQKENI. This CDR3 is 15 amino acids long. With 2 bases removed from V and 11 bases from J, the gap between germline ends came to 19 bases. CDR3 amino acids: CASSPSQGLGGSQHF. The DNA for the CDR3 is TGTGCCAGCTCACCATCACAGGGCCTCGGGGGATCCCAGCATTTT.

The CDR3 loop reads CATSRAGLDGYTF. The CDR3 DNA reads TGTGCCACCAGCAGAGCCGGGCTCGATGGCTACACCTTC. The V call is TRBV15, the J call TRBJ1-2, with D uncertain. Trimming shortened V by 1 base and J by 6 bases, and 9 bases separated the two germline ends. Germline V lookup: CDR1 LNHNV, CDR2 YYDKDF (reference sequence). The CDR3 length is 13 residues.

The chain recombines TRBV5-5 with TRBJ2-7; D is possibly TRBD2 (5 bases). CDR3 length: 14 amino acids. Trimming stripped 2 bases from V and 4 bases from J, with 13 bases between. CDR1 SGHKS and CDR2 YYEKEE come from the germline V gene (reference sequence). CDR3 amino acids: CASSLAGLLYEQYF. CDR3 in DNA: TGTGCCAGCAGCTTAGCTGGACTTCTTTACGAGCAGTACTTC.

This clone was counted only a few times. The V gene is TRBV7-2, the J gene TRBJ1-3, with D unclear. This CDR3 has 13 residues. V was trimmed by 1 base and J by 4 bases, leaving 5 bases between them. Germline loops: CDR1 SGHTA, CDR2 FQGNSA. The CDR3 spells CASSLVRGNTIYF. The CDR3 DNA reads TGTGCCAGCAGCTTAGTCCGGGGAAACACCATATATTTT.

Here the CDR3 reads CASSLDRGHRDEQYF. The CDR3 DNA follows: TGCGCCAGCAGCTTGGACAGGGGGCATAGGGACGAGCAGTACTTC. V usage is TRBV5-1 and J usage is TRBJ2-7; 9 nucleotides align to TRBD1. CDR1 and CDR2 from the germline V gene are SGHRS and YFSETQ. The V gene end was trimmed by 0 bases and the J gene end by 5 bases; junction bases not matched to a gene: 6. CDR3 length: 15 residues.

The chain has TRBV5-4 and TRBJ2-3, with 8 bases lining up with TRBD1. Trimming at V came to 5 bases and at J to 7 bases, leaving 12 bases not matched to a gene. Germline V gene sequence: CDR1 SGHNT, CDR2 YYREEE (reference sequence). The CDR3 has 15 amino acids. The CDR3 spells CASSYDRGPFHTQYF. CDR3 nucleotides: TGTGCCAGCAGTTACGACAGGGGTCCTTTTCATACGCAGTATTTT.

V usage is TRBV4-2 and J usage is TRBJ2-1, with TRBD2 identical over 7 bases. There are 17 residues in the CDR3. Germline V gene data show CDR1 as LGHNA and CDR2 as YNFKEQ. The V gene end was trimmed by 1 base and the J gene end by 5 bases; junction bases not matched to a gene: 11. The CDR3 DNA is TGTGCCAGCAGCCAAGTACATGCTAGCGGACTTGACAATGAGCAGTTCTTC. Its protein is CASSQVHASGLDNEQFF.

The gene calls are TRBV7-8 and TRBJ1-1; the match to TRBD1 covers 10 bases. The CDR3 is 19 amino acids. J was trimmed by 1 base and V by 5 bases; bases with no gene match: 16. The germline CDR1 and CDR2 sequences are SGHVS and FQNEAQ. The CDR3 DNA reads as TGTGCCAGCAGCCCCCCCCCGTTCGACAGGGGGCGGAGGAACACTGAAGCTTTCTTT. As protein: CASSPPPFDRGRRNTEAFF.

Only a few counts were recorded for this clone. The rearrangement links TRBV27 to TRBJ2-1; 9 bases map to TRBD2. Germline V gene data show CDR1 as MNHEY and CDR2 as SMNVEV (reference sequence). CDR3 length: 15 residues. J was trimmed by 5 bases and V by 2 bases; bases with no gene match: 4. CDR3 loop: CASSLRRTSDNEQFF. The CDR3 DNA sequence: TGTGCCAGCAGTTTACGTCGGACTAGCGACAATGAGCAGTTCTTC.

This clone has only a few counts. The chain combines TRBV19 with TRBJ2-6, with D possibly being TRBD1 or TRBD2 (5 bases each). The CDR3 spans 16 residues. Germline CDR1 reads LNHDA; CDR2 reads SQIVND (reference sequence). Between the trimmed V and J ends, which lost 5 bases and 1 base, there was a span of 12 bases. The CDR3 here is CASSPGRRSGANVLTF. In DNA form, the CDR3 reads TGTGCCAGTAGTCCGGGACGACGATCTGGGGCCAACGTCCTGACTTTC.

This chain joins TRBV28 and TRBJ1-1; D possibly corresponds to TRBD1 (6 bases). V was pared by 3 bases and J by 1 base, with 15 bases between. This CDR3 spans 16 amino acids. Germline CDR1 and CDR2: MDHEN and SYDVKM. Here the CDR3 DNA reads TGTGCCAGCAGTTTGGTTTTCAGGGGAGGGAACACTGAAGCTTTCTTT. It specifies CASSLVFRGGNTEAFF.

This chain connects TRBV9 to TRBJ1-2; maybe TRBD1 (5 bases). The CDR3 consists of 14 residues. V was trimmed by 5 bases and J by 7 bases, leaving 18 bases between them. Germline CDR1 is SGDLS and CDR2 is YYNGEE. The CDR3, as DNA: TGTGCCAGCAGTCCGGCTGTAGGGGCTTTTGGCTACACCTTC. Protein sequence: CASSPAVGAFGYTF.

The CDR3 reads CASSTHSGRPAYEQYF. CDR3 sequence (DNA): TGTGCCAGCAGCACCCATAGCGGGAGGCCCGCATACGAGCAGTACTTC. The rearrangement links TRBV7-6 to TRBJ2-7, with TRBD2 matching 10 bases. The V gene end was trimmed by 5 bases and the J gene end by 4 bases; junction bases not matched to a gene: 11. The CDR3 is made up of 16 amino acids. Germline assignment: CDR1 SGHVS and CDR2 FNYEAQ.

The chain couples TRBV9 to TRBJ2-2; D uncertain. The CDR3 spans 15 residues. Germline V gives CDR1 SGDLS, CDR2 YYNGEE. The germline V and J ends were trimmed by 4 bases and 4 bases, with 14 bases remaining between them. CDR3 sequence: CASSLDGSRTGELFF. The CDR3 coding sequence is TGTGCCAGCAGCTTGGACGGCTCTCGCACCGGGGAGCTGTTTTTT.